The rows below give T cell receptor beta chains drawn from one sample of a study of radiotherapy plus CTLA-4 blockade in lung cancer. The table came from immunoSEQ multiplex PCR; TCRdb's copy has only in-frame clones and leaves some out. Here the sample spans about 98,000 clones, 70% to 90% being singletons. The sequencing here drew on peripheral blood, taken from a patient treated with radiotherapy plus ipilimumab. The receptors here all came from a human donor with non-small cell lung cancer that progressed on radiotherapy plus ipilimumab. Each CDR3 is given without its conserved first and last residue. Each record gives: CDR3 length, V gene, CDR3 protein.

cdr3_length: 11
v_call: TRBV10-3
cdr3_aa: AIMDRADQPQH

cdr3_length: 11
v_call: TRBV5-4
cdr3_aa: ASSLAWSSEAF

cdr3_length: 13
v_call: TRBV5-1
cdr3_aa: ASSQTENANYGYT

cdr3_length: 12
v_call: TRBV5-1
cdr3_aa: ASSSGTANYGYT

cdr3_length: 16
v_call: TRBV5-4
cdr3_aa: ASTSITGTPPGHGGYT

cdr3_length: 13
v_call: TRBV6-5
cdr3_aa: ASRGLGGAGYGYT

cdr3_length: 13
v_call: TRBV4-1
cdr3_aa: ASSQDGRAGETQY

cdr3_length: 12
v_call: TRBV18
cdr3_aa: ASSLRDGNQPQH

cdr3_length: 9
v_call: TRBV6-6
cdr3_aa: ASRLTGELF

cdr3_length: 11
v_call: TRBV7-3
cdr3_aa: ASSPTNTGELF

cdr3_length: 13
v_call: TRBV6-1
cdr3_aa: ASSHGQGGNQPQH

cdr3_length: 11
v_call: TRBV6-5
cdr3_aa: ASRLPYTYEQY

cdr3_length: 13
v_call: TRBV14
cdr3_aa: ASSEIAGGYNEQF

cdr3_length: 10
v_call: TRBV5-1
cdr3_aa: ASSLGNYEQY

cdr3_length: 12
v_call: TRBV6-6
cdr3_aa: ATSGSDSGNTIY

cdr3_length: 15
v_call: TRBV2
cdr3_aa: ASSEAKLAGATDTQY

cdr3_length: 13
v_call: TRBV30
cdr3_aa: AWRVVRANTGELF